This T cell receptor (beta chain) was captured by sequencing in a study of cytotoxic CD8 clonotypes in ibrutinib-treated CLL. V dropped 5 bases and J dropped 2 bases, with 9 bases sitting between them. CDR3 length: 13 amino acids. CDR1 and CDR2 (germline): SSHAT, FNYEAQ (reference sequence). Worth noting for this clone: The antigen is unknown.

Produced via immunoSEQ multiplex PCR; TCRdb's table is partial and in-frame only. Here the sample spans under 8,000 clones, roughly three quarters being singletons. Study-wide results and caveats: Clonality rose at ibrutinib response and fell back toward baseline at progression.

The TCR sequence derives from a human donor with chronic lymphocytic leukemia. The material sequenced was PBMCs, taken before ibrutinib treatment. This chain uses TRBV7-7 with TRBJ2-5, with D perhaps TRBD1 (6 bases). This chain's CDR3 is CASSQDRQETQYF. DNA of the CDR3: TGTGCCAGCAGCCAAGACAGGCAAGAGACCCAGTACTTC.